This T cell receptor (beta chain) comes out of a study of CD8+CD57+ T cells in acquired aplastic anemia. This clonotype was observed a handful of times. The antigen is not known. Study-wide points: In common between the patients and the controls were more than 25 CD8+ CDR3 sequences.

Those patients picked for sequencing had displayed CD8+CD57+ cell expansion on flow cytometry. With no exception, the patients had severe acquired aplastic anemia. Blood sampling was performed on the patients, and none of them had received therapy by then. Profiling that covered TCR beta VDJ and CDR3 relied on genomic DNA as its template. TCRdb reprocessed the reads via MiXCR and lists one record per CDR3 protein. The sample carries approximately 180,000 distinct CDR3 sequences, roughly 65% recorded once. The sample comprised sorted CD4+, CD8+, or CD8+CD57+ T cells (not recorded which) from PBMCs. The clonotype was recovered from a human donor with aplastic anemia.

In DNA form, the CDR3 reads TGTGCCAGCAGTGTGAGGGGTAATGAAAAACTGTTTTTT. It yields the protein CASSVRGNEKLFF. The chain links TRBV2 to TRBJ1-4; tentative D call: TRBD1 (5 bases). The CDR3 length is 13 residues. CDR1 and CDR2 (germline): SNHLY, FYNNEI. V lost 4 bases and J lost 4, with 7 bases in between.